This TCR beta chain comes out of a study of CD8+ T cells in alopecia areata. Trimming at V came to 5 bases and at J to 7 bases, leaving 8 bases not matched to a gene. The CDR3 extends over 14 amino acids. Looked up from germline, CDR1 is SGHTA and CDR2 is FQGNSA. Sequencing used cDNA as its template, made by extracting RNA and reverse transcribing it. The repertoire was sequenced with immunoSEQ multiplex PCR; TCRdb's copy has only in-frame clones and lacks some. Of more than 95,000 clones listed, over 55% were seen once; the top ten hold around 6%. As to treatment: oral pan-JAK inhibitor, 5-10 mg twice daily. T lymphocytes (CD4+ and CD8+) were sorted from PBMCs.

Sequenced material: CD4+ T cells sorted from blood, taken at week 4, from a patient treated with tofacitinib. The sequence derives from a human donor with alopecia areata. This chain joins TRBV7-2 and TRBJ1-2; 9 bases map to TRBD1. In DNA form, the CDR3 reads TGTGCCAGCAGCCCGGGACAGGGAAGAGGTGGCTACACCTTC. Translation gives CASSPGQGRGGYTF.